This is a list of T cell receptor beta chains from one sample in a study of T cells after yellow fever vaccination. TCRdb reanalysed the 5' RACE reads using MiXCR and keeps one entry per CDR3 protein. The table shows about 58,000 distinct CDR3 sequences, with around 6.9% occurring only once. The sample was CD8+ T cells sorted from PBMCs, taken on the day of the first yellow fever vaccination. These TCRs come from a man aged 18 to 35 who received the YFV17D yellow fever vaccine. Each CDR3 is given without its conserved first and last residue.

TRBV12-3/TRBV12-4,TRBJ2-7,ASSLAYGTSGDEQY
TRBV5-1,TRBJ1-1,ASSLKNTEAF
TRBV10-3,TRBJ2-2,ATTGDAGELF
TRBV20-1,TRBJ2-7,SAEQGVEQY
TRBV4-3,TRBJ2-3,ASSLEGMSTDTQY
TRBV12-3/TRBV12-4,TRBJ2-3,TSSFYIYGGSSTDTQY
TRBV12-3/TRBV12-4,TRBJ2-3,ASTGVLVDTQY
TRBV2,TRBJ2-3,ASSEGQGRFLDTQY
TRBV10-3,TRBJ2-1,ATIDEGRTSGGLYNEQF
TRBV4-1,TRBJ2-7,ASSPDSSDYEQY
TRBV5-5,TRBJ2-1,ASSPDSGGALRNEQF
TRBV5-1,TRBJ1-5,ASSLDQGLNQPQH
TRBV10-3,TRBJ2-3,AITGASGASTDTQY
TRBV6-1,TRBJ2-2,ASSDVNAGELF
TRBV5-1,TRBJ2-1,ASRSFPGLAVNEQF
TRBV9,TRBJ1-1,ASSVGGDLTEAF
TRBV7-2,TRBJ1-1,ASSSRTDEAF
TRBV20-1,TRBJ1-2,SARETGDWYGYT
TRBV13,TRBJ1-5,ASSLGNQPQH
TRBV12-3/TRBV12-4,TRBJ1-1,ASSLAFNLEEAF
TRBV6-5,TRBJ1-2,ASSYTPPGEANYGYT
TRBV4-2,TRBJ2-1,ASSQEEGLFYNEQF
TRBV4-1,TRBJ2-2,ASSQSGTGFTGELF
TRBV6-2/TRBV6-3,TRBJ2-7,ASSYTTSYEQY
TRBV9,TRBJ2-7,ASSVTGVGYEQY
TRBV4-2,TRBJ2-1,ASSPSQERYNEQF
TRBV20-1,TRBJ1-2,SARPADGLGGYT
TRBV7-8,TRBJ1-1,ASTQGLFRGRGEAF
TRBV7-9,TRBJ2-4,ASSPPGLREGNIQY
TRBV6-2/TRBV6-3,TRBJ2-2,ASNFHGTSSNGELF
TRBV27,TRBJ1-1,ASSLAREYTEAF
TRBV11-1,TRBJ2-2,ASSSTITDRAEAGELF
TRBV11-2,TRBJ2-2,ASSSSDYNTGELF
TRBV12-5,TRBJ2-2,ATGFLTGDTGELF
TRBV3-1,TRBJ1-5,ASSQEGDGQPQH
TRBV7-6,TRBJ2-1,ASSRDTEDEQF
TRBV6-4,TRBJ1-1,ASSEGEGAGHAEAF
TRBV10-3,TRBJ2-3,AISDIGQTTDTQY
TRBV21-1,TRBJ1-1,ASRPDGNTEAF
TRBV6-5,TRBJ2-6,ASSSTATGANVLT
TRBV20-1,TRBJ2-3,SARAIDTSGATDTQY